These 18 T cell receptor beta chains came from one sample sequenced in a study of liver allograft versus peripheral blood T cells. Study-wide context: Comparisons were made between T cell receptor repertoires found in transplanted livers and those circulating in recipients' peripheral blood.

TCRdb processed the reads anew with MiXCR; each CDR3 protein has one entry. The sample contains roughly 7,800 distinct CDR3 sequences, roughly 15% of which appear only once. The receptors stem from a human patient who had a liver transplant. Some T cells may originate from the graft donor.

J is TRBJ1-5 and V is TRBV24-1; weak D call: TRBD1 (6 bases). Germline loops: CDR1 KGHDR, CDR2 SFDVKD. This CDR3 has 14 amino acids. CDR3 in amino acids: CATGGGAGNQPQHF. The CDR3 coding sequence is TGTGCGACCGGGGGGGGGGCAGGCAATCAGCCCCAGCATTTT.

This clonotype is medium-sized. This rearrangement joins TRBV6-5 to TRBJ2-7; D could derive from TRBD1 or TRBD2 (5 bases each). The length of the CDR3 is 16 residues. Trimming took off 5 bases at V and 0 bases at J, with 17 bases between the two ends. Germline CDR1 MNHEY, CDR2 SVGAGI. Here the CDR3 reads CASSPTGTASSYEQYF. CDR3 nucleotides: TGTGCCAGCAGTCCCACCGGGACGGCGAGCTCCTACGAGCAGTACTTC.

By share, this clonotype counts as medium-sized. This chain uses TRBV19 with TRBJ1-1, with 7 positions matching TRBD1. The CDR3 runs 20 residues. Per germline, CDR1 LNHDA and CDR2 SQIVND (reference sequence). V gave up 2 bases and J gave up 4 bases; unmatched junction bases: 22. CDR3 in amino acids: CASSIIGTVSGGRRGTEAFF. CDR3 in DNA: TGTGCCAGTAGTATAATAGGGACAGTAAGTGGAGGGCGCCGGGGCACTGAAGCTTTCTTT.

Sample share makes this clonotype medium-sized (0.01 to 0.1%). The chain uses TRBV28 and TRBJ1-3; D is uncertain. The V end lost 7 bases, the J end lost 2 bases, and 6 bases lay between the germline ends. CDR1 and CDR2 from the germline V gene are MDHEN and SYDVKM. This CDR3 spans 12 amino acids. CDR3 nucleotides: TGTGCCAGCAAGGAAGCTGGAAACACCATATATTTT. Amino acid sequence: CASKEAGNTIYF.

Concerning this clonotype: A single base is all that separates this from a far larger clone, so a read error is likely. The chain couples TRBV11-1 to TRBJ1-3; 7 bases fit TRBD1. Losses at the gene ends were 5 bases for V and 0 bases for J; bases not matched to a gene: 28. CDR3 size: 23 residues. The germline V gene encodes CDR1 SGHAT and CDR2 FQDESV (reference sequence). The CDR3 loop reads CASSPDRVGGGLWRRNSGNTIYF. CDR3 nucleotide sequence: TGTGCCAGCAGCCCCGACAGGGTTGGAGGGGGTCTCTGGAGAAGAAACTCTGGAAACACCATATATTTT. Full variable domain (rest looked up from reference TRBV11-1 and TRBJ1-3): EAEVAQSPRYKITEKSQAVAFWCDPISGHATLYWYRQILGQGPELLVQFQDESVVDDSQLPKDRFSAERLKGVDSTLKIQPAELGDSAMYLCASSPDRVGGGLWRRNSGNTIYFGEGSWLTVV.

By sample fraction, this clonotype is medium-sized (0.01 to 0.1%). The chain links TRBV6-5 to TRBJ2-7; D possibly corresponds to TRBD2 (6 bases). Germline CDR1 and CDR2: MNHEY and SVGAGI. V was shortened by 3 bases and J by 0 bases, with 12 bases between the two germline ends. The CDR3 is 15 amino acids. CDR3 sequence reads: CASSYAGFGSYEQYF. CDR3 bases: TGTGCCAGCAGTTATGCGGGATTTGGCTCCTACGAGCAGTACTTC.

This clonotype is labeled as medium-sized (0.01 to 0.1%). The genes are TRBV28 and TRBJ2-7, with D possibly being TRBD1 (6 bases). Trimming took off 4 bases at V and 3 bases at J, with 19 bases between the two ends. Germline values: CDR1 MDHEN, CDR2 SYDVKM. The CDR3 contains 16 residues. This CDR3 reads CASSSTSDSEGYEQYF. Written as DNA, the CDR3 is TGTGCCAGCAGTTCTACCTCGGACAGCGAGGGCTACGAGCAGTACTTC.

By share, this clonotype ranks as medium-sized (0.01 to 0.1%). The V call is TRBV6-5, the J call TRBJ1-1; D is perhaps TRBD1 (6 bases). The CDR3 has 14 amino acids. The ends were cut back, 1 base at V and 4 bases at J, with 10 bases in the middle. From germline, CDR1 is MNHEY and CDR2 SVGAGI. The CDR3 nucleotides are TGTGCCAGCAGTTACTTTGGACAGCCCACTGAAGCTTTCTTT. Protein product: CASSYFGQPTEAFF.

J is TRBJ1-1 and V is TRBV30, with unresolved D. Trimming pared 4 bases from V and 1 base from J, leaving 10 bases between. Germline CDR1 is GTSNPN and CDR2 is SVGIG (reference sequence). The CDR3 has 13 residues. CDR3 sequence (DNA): TGTGCCTGGAACCGAGGACCGAACACTGAAGCTTTCTTT. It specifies CAWNRGPNTEAFF. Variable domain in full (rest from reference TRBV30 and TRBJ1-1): SQTIHQWPATLVQPVGSPLSLECTVEGTSNPNLYWYRQAAGRGLQLLFYSVGIGQISSEVPQNLSASRPQDRQFILSSKKLLLSDSGFYLCAWNRGPNTEAFFGQGTRLTVV.

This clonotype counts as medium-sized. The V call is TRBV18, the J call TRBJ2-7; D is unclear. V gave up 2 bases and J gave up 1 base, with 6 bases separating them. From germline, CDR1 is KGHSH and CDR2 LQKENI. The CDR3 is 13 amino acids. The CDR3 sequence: CASSPDLSYEQYF. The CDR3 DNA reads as TGTGCCAGCTCACCAGATCTTTCCTACGAGCAGTACTTC. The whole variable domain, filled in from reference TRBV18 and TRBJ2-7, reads NAGVMQNPRHLVRRRGQEARLRCSPMKGHSHVYWYRQLPEEGLKFMVYLQKENIIDESGMPKERFSAEFPKEGPSILRIQQVVRGDSAAYFCASSPDLSYEQYFGPGTRLTVT.

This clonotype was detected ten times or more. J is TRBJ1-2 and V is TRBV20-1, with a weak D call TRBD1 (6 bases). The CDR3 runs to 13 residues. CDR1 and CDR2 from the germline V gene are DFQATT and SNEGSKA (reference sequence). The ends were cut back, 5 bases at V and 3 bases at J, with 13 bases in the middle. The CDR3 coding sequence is TGCAGTGCTTCCACTGGGGGCGACTATGGCTACACCTTC. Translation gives CSASTGGDYGYTF.

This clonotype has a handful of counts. The CDR3 is CSARRDRDQPQHF. The DNA of the CDR3 is TGCAGTGCTAGACGGGACAGGGATCAGCCCCAGCATTTT. The rearrangement links TRBV20-1 to TRBJ1-5; 9 bases agree with TRBD1. This CDR3 has 13 amino acids. J was trimmed by 5 bases and V by 2 bases; bases with no gene match: 1. Per germline, CDR1 DFQATT and CDR2 SNEGSKA (reference sequence).

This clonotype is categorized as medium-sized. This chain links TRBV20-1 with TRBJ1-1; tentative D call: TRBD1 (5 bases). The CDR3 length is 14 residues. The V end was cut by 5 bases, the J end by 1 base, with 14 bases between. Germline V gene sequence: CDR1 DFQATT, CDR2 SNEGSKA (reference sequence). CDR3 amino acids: CSASGGKSNTEAFF. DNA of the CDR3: TGCAGTGCTTCTGGGGGGAAATCGAACACTGAAGCTTTCTTT.

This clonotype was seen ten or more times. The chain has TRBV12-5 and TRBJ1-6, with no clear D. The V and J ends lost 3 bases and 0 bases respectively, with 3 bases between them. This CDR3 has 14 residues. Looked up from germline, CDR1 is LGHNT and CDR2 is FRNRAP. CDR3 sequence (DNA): TGTGCTAGTGGTTTTAGCTCCTATAATTCACCCCTCCACTTT. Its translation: CASGFSSYNSPLHF.

The CDR3 is CAWKSKGARMEQYF. The CDR3, as DNA: TGTGCCTGGAAAAGTAAGGGGGCCAGAATGGAGCAGTACTTC. The gene calls are TRBV30 and TRBJ2-7; 7 bases agree with TRBD1. The germline V gene encodes CDR1 GTSNPN and CDR2 SVGIG (reference sequence). V shed 4 bases, J shed 7 bases, and the junction held 13 bases outside the gene matches. The CDR3 spans 14 residues.

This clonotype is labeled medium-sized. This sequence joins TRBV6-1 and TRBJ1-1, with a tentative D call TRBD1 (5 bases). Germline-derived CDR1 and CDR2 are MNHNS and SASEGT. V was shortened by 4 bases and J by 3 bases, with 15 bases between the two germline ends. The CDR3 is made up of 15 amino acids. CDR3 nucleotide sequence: TGTGCCAGCAGTGTTTTGGGGGTTCTCTACACTGAAGCTTTCTTT. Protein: CASSVLGVLYTEAFF.

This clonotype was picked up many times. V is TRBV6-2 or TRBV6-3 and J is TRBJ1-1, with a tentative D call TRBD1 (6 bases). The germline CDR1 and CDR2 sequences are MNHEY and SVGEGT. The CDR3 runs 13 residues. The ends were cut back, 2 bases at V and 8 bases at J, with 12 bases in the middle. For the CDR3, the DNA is TGTGCCAGCAGTTACGCAGGGAGGGGGGAAGCTTTCTTT. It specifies CASSYAGRGEAFF.

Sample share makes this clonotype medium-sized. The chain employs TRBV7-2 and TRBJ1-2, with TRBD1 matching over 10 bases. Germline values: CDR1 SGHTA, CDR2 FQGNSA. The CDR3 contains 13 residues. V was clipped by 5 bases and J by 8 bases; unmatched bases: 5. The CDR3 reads CASSPDRGRGYTF. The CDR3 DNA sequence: TGTGCCAGCAGCCCCGACAGGGGGCGAGGCTACACCTTC.